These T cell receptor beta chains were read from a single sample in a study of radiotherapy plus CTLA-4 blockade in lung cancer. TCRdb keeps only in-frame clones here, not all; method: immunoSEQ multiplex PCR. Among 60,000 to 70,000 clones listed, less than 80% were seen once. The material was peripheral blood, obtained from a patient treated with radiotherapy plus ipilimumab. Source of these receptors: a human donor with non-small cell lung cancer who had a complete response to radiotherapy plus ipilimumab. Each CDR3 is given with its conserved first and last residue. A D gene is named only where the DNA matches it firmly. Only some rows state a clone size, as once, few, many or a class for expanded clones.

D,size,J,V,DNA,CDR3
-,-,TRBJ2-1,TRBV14,TGTGCCAGCAGCCAAGCGACGGGGCAGAGCTCCTACAATGAGCAGTTCTTC,CASSQATGQSSYNEQFF
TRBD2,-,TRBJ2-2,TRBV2,TGTGCCAGCGGGGCGGGGGCGAACACCGGGGAGCTGTTTTTT,CASGAGANTGELFF
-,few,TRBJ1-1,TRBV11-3,TGTGCCAGCAGTTCCCCAAGGGGATCTGAAGCTTTCTTT,CASSSPRGSEAFF
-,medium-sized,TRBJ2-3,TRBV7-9,TGTGCCAGCAGCTCTAGTCGGGGGTCGAGCTCAGATACGCAGTATTTT,CASSSSRGSSSDTQYF
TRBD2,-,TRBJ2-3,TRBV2,TGTGCCAGCAGTGAGGGGGGACTAGCGGGATCCCGGACAGATACGCAGTATTTT,CASSEGGLAGSRTDTQYF
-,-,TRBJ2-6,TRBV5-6,TGTGCCAGCAGCTTGGGGGCAGGCGCTGGGGCCAACGTCCTGACTTTC,CASSLGAGAGANVLTF
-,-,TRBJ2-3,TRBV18,TGTGCCAGCTCACCACCGGGGGGCACAGATACGCAGTATTTT,CASSPPGGTDTQYF
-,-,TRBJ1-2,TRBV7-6,TGTGCCAGCAGCTCGGACCCCGGGGCCCATGGCTACACCTTC,CASSSDPGAHGYTF
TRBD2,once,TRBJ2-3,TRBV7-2,TGTGCCAGCAGCTTCTCTAGCGGGGGAGACACGCAGTATTTT,CASSFSSGGDTQYF
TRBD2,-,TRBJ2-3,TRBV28,TGTGCCAGCAGCACGGGACTAGCGGGGGGTACAGATACGCAGTATTTT,CASSTGLAGGTDTQYF
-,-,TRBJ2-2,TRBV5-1,TGCGCCAGCAGCTCAGCGATAATAGAGAACACCGGGGAGCTGTTTTTT,CASSSAIIENTGELFF
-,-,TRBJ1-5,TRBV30,TGTGCCTGGACCTCACGGCCCGTAACAAGTAATCAGCCCCAGCATTTT,CAWTSRPVTSNQPQHF
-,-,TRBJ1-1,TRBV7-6,TGTGCCAGCAGCTTAAGTTCCCTTGGGGAGACTGAAGCTTTCTTT,CASSLSSLGETEAFF
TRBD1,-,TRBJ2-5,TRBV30,TGTGCCTGGAGTGGCGACAGGGTTTGGCGGGAGACCCAGTACTTC,CAWSGDRVWRETQYF
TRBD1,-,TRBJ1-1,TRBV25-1,TGTGCCAGCAGTGACCCGAGGGGGCAAAGCGCTGAAGCTTTCTTT,CASSDPRGQSAEAFF
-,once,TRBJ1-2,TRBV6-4,TGTGCCAGCAGTGACTCGTCCAGGACCCCCTATGGCTACACCTTC,CASSDSSRTPYGYTF
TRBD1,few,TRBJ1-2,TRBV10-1,TGCGCCAGCAGTGACGGGACAGGGGCGAGCTATGGCTACACCTTC,CASSDGTGASYGYTF
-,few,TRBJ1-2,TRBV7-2,TGTGCCAGCAGCTTAGGGGGCGCCCCTCAACATTATGGCTACACCTTC,CASSLGGAPQHYGYTF
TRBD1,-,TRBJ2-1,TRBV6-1,TGTGCCAGCAGTGACCATACCGGGACAGGGGGCAATGAGCAGTTCTTC,CASSDHTGTGGNEQFF
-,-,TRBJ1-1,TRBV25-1,TGTGCCAGCAGTGAATATGAGTTAGGAGGGGGGATTGGTTTCTTT,CASSEYELGGGIGFF
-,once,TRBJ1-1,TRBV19,TGTGCCAGTTTGACAGTACGGGGCCCGAACACTGAAGCTTTCTTT,CASLTVRGPNTEAFF
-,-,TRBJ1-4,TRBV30,TGTGCCTGGAGTGTACGTGGGGCGCCCCTGGGAACTAATGAAAAACTGTTTTTT,CAWSVRGAPLGTNEKLFF
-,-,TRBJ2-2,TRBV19,TGTGCCAGTAGTCAATGGAGGGGGGACACCGGGGAGCTGTTTTTT,CASSQWRGDTGELFF
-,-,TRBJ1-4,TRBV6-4,TGTGCCAGCAGTGACCTAAATTTCGGATTGCCCATTAAACTGTTTTTT,CASSDLNFGLPIKLFF
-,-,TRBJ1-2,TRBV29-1,TGCAGCGTTGGGGGCACCACTAACTATGGCTACACCTTC,CSVGGTTNYGYTF
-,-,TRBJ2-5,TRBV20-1,TGCAGTGCTTGGGTCAGGGAGACCCAGTACTTC,CSAWVRETQYF
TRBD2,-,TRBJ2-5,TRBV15,TGTGCCACCAGCAGAGGCGGGGGGGCATGGCAAGAGACCCAGTACTTC,CATSRGGGAWQETQYF
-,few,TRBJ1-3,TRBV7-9,TGTGCCACCGGAAGTGCCAGCCCCCTTGGAAACACCATATATTTT,CATGSASPLGNTIYF
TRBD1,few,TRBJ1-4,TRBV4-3,TGCGCCAGCAGCCAAGTCAGGGGGGACGGTGAAAAACTGTTTTTT,CASSQVRGDGEKLFF
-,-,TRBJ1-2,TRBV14,TGTGCCAGCAGCCGATACGGGACGGACTATGGCTACACCTTC,CASSRYGTDYGYTF
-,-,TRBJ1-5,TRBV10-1,TGCGCCAGCCCGTACCCGCAAGGGAATCAGCCCCAGCATTTT,CASPYPQGNQPQHF
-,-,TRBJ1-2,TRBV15,TGTGCCACCAGTAAGGCCAAGACCGAGTCCTATGGCTACACCTTC,CATSKAKTESYGYTF
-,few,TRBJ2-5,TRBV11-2,TGTGCCAGCAGCTCCATACGACATCCTCAAGAGACCCAGTACTTC,CASSSIRHPQETQYF
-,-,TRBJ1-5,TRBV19,TGTGCCAGTAGAACTAGCTCGGGGTCGAATCAGCCCCAGCATTTT,CASRTSSGSNQPQHF
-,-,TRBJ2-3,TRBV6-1,TGTGCCAGCAGTGTTGAACTAGCCCTTTTCACAGATACGCAGTATTTT,CASSVELALFTDTQYF
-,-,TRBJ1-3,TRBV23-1,TGCGCCAGCAGTTGGAGGGACCCTGGAAACACCATATATTTT,CASSWRDPGNTIYF
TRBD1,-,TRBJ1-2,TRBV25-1,TGTGCCAGCAGACAGGGGGGAGACCAATATGGCTACACCTTC,CASRQGGDQYGYTF
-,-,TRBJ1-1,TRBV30,TGTGCCTGGAGTGTAGGGCTGGTGAGGAACACTGAAGCTTTCTTT,CAWSVGLVRNTEAFF
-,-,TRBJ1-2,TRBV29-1,TGCAGCGTTCCGGGCAGCGTAAACTATGGCTACACCTTC,CSVPGSVNYGYTF
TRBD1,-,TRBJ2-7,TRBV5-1,TGCGCCAGCAGCCAGGGACAGGGGAGCTCCTACGAGCAGTACTTC,CASSQGQGSSYEQYF
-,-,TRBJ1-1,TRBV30,TGTGCCTGGAGTCAACCCGAGAACACTGAAGCTTTCTTT,CAWSQPENTEAFF
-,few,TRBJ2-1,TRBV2,TGTGCCAGCAGCATATGGACCGCGGGTAACGAGCAGTTCTTC,CASSIWTAGNEQFF
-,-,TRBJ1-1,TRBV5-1,TGCGCCAGCAGCCGCGGGGGTCTTTCCCCCCCAGAAGCTTTCTTT,CASSRGGLSPPEAFF
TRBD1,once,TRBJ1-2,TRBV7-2,TGTGCCAGCAGCCCCACTGTGGGACAGGGCTATGGCTACACCTTC,CASSPTVGQGYGYTF
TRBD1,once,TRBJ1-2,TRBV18,TGTGCCAGCTCACCACAGGGACAGGGGATCTATGGCTACACCTTC,CASSPQGQGIYGYTF
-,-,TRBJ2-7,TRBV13,TGTGCCAGCAGCTTAGGTGACAGTACCTACGAGCAGTACTTC,CASSLGDSTYEQYF
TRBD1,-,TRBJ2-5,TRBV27,TGTGCCAGCAGCGAACAGGGGTGGATGGAGACCCAGTACTTC,CASSEQGWMETQYF
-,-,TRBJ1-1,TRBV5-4,TGTGCCAGCAGCTTGATAGGATCCACTGAAGCTTTCTTT,CASSLIGSTEAFF
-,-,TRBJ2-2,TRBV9,TGTGCTAGCAGCGTAGGGGGGTTAGGCACCGGGGAGCTGTTTTTT,CASSVGGLGTGELFF
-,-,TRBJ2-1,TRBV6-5,TGTGCCAGCAGTTATTGGCTATGGGATGGTGAGCAGTTCTTC,CASSYWLWDGEQFF